This TCR beta chain originates from a study of memory CD4+ T cells and cytomegalovirus serostatus. Only in-frame clones appear in the TCRdb table, and some are missing; sequencing was by immunoSEQ multiplex PCR. The sample lists about 56,000 clones, about 80% occurring once. Single viable CD3+CD4+CD8-CD45RO+ cells were sorted as the memory CD4+ T cells. CMV serostatus came from serum IgG against pp150, pp28, p38, p52. CDR1 is SGHTA, CDR2 FQGNSA, per germline. Trimming took 7 bases from V and 0 from J; bases not matched to a gene: 4. The CDR3 is 14 residues long. This receptor was identified in an adult in good health and CMV-seropositive. The sequenced sample was memory CD4+ T cells from blood. J is TRBJ2-7 and V is TRBV7-2, with TRBD2 matching 9 bases. The CDR3 region has the DNA TGTGCCAGCACCCCTAGCGGGACCTCCTACGAGCAGTACTTC. Encoded protein: CASTPSGTSYEQYF.